This T cell receptor beta chain came from a study of OX40 agonist ivuxolimab in advanced cancers. Study-level background: An agonistic human IgG2 monoclonal antibody against OX40 (CD134) was given. Ivuxolimab was delivered to patients intravenously every 2 weeks at doses spanning 0.01 to 10 mg/kg.

Assay: immunoSEQ multiplex PCR; the TCRdb copy retains only in-frame clones and omits some. The table records about 34,000 clones, about four fifths of them present only once. This CDR3 is 14 amino acids long. The V end lost 0 bases, the J end lost 5 bases, and 11 bases lay between the germline ends. Germline-derived CDR1 and CDR2 are SGHTA and FQGNSA. Here the sequenced sample was CD4+ or CD8+ T cells sorted from blood, taken in a trial of the OX40 agonist ivuxolimab. The TCR sequence derives from an adult with an advanced solid tumor such as melanoma, head and neck, liver or kidney cancer. The V call is TRBV7-2, the J call TRBJ2-7; D is uncertain. The CDR3 spells CASSLARLDDEQYF. As DNA, the CDR3 is TGTGCCAGCAGCTTAGCGAGGCTCGACGACGAGCAGTACTTC. Using reference TRBV7-2 and TRBJ2-7 for the parts outside the CDR3, the full variable domain is GAGVSQSPSNKVTEKGKDVELRCDPISGHTALYWYRQSLGQGLEFLIYFQGNSAPDKSGLPSDRFSAERTGGSVSTLTIQRTQQEDSAVYLCASSLARLDDEQYFGPGTRLTVT.